The clone carrying this TCR beta chain has just a few counts. These data belong to a study of blood T cell repertoires in COVID-19. Study summary: T cells, B-cell-depleted T cells, or PBMCs provided the cDNA or gDNA that served as material.

Authors' analysis steps: Estimation of nucleated cell counts relied on the amplification of reference gene primers. Produced via immunoSEQ multiplex PCR; TCRdb's table is partial and in-frame only. Clonal size and the V and J genes are those of that table, whereas D and trimming came from the DNA. The sample contains around 150,000 clones, 60% to 80% of which appear only once. J lost 7 bases, V lost 4 bases, and 8 bases had no gene match. The CDR3 runs to 15 residues. CDR1 SGHNT and CDR2 YYREEE come from the germline V gene (reference sequence). This sequence was found in a man aged 55 to 70 who had recovered from COVID-19. The sequencing sample was made of peripheral blood. The rearrangement links TRBV5-4 to TRBJ2-1; 10 bases are a match to TRBD2. The CDR3 here is CASSLAGLAINEQFF. CDR3 in DNA: TGTGCCAGCAGCCTGGCGGGACTAGCGATAAATGAGCAGTTCTTC.